These 5 T cell receptor beta chains share one sample of origin, sequenced in a study of T cell responses to AZD1222 COVID-19 vaccine. The data were produced by immunoSEQ multiplex PCR, yet TCRdb's version contains in-frame clones alone and is incomplete. The sample yields around 160,000 clones, around 94% seen once. The input for sequencing was peripheral blood, taken on day 0 of AZD1222 vaccination. These receptors were taken from an adult in good health.

The chain links TRBV2 to TRBJ2-1; the D is unclear. V lost 11 bases to trimming and J lost 7 bases, with 6 bases between them. Germline CDR1 SNHLY, CDR2 FYNNEI. The CDR3 extends over 9 amino acids. The CDR3 DNA follows: TGTGCCGCCAATAATGAGCAGTTCTTC. This encodes CAANNEQFF.

This sequence joins TRBV4-2 and TRBJ2-7; 9 bases map to TRBD1. Germline V gene data show CDR1 as LGHNA and CDR2 as YNFKEQ. The CDR3 has 17 residues. V was clipped by 0 bases and J by 3 bases; unmatched bases: 9. CDR3 DNA sequence: TGTGCCAGCAGCCAAGACTACAGGGGGCACAACGACTACGAGCAGTACTTC. As protein: CASSQDYRGHNDYEQYF.

This rearrangement joins TRBV27 to TRBJ1-5, with unresolved D. Germline-derived CDR1 and CDR2 are MNHEY and SMNVEV (reference sequence). The CDR3 spans 14 residues. Trimming took 3 bases from V and 7 from J, leaving 13 bases between them. CDR3 loop: CASSFLGTRQPQHF. CDR3 bases: TGTGCCAGCAGTTTTCTAGGCACGAGGCAGCCCCAGCATTTT.

The genes are TRBV4-1 and TRBJ1-2; 9 nucleotides align to TRBD1. The CDR3 is made up of 15 amino acids. J lost 8 bases, V lost 2 bases, and 9 bases had no gene match. The germline V gene has CDR1 MGHRA and CDR2 YSYEKL. The CDR3 region has the DNA TGCGCCAGCAGCCAACGGGGACAGGGACCGGGAGGCTACACCTTC. Residues: CASSQRGQGPGGYTF.

V gene TRBV6-5 combines with J gene TRBJ1-4, with TRBD1 as a possible D gene (5 bases). In germline, CDR1 is MNHEY, CDR2 SVGAGI. With 8 bases removed from V and 8 bases from J, the gap between germline ends came to 15 bases. The CDR3 contains 13 residues. CDR3 in DNA: TGTGCCAGCCGGACCGGGGGACGGGAAAAACTGTTTTTT. Encoded protein: CASRTGGREKLFF.